This T cell receptor beta chain derives from a study of post-analysis software for immune sequencing data. Study context: Courses of disease covered relapsing-remitting, secondary progressive and progressive-relapsing multiple sclerosis.

Findings of the study overall: A handful of TRBV segments were more frequent in patients than controls; TRBV5-6, TRBV5-1 and TRBV20-1 belonged to this group. Samples from one preparation batch, clustered by F measure, grouped strongly together. Multiple sclerosis patients showed significantly lower normalized Chao1 diversity than controls did.

This clonotype was found a few times. Its antigen is unidentified. Included in the TCR beta cDNA libraries were unique molecular identifiers. With about 1 to 11 million T cells as the source, approximately 500,000 cDNA molecules resulted. TCRdb analysed the PCR reads with MiXCR anew, one entry per CDR3 protein. The sample includes 550,000 to 700,000 distinct CDR3 sequences, roughly 47% of them seen just once. This CDR3 has 13 residues. The V gene's germline CDR1 is SQVTM and CDR2 ANQGSEA. V was shortened by 4 bases and J by 0 bases, with 9 bases between the two germline ends. This clonotype was sampled from a girl between 10 and 17 years old with multiple sclerosis. Input material: blood. The rearrangement joins TRBV29-1 to TRBJ1-1; D is unresolved. This CDR3 is CSVGVGMNTEAFF. DNA for the CDR3: TGCAGCGTTGGTGTAGGGATGAACACTGAAGCTTTCTTT.